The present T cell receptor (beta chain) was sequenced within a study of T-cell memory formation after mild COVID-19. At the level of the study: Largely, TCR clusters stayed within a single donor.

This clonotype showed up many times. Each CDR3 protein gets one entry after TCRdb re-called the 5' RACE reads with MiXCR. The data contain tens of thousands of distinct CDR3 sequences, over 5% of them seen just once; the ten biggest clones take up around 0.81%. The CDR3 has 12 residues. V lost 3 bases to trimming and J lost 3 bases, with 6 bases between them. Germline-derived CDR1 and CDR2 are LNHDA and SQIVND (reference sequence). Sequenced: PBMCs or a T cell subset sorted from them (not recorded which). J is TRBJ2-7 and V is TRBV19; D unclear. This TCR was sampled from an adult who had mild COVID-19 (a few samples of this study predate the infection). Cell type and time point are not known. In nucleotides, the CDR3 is TGTGCCAGTAGTATGGACGGCTACGAGCAGTACTTC. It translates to CASSMDGYEQYF.